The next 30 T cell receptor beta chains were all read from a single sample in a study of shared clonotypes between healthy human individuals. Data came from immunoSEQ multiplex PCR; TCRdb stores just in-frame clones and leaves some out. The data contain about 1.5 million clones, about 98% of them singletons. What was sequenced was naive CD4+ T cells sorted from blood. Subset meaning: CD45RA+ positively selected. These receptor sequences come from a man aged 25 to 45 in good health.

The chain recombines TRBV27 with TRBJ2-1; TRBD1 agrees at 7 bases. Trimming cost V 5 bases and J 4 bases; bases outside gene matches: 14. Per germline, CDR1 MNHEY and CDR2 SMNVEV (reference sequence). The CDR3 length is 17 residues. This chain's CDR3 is CASSRRTMDRIYNEQFF. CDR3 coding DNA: TGTGCCAGCAGTCGAAGGACAATGGACAGGATTTACAATGAGCAGTTCTTC.

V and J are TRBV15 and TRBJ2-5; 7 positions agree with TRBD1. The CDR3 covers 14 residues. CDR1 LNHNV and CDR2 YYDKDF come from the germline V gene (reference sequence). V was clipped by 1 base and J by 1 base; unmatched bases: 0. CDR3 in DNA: TGTGCCACCAGCAGAGGGGACAGCCAAGAGACCCAGTACTTC. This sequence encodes CATSRGDSQETQYF.

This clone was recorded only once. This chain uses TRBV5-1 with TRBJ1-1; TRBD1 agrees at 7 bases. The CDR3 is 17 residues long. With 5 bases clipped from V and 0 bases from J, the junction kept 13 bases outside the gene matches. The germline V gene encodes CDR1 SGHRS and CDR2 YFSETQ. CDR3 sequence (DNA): TGCGCCAGCAGTTATTCCCCGGTAGGGGGCATGAACACTGAAGCTTTCTTT. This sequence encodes CASSYSPVGGMNTEAFF.

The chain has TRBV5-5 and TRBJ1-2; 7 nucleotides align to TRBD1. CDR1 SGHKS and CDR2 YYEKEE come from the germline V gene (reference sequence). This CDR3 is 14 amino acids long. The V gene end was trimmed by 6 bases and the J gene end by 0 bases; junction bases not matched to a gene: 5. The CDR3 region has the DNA TGTGCCAGCATCCGGGACAGCACTAACTATGGCTACACCTTC. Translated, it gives CASIRDSTNYGYTF.

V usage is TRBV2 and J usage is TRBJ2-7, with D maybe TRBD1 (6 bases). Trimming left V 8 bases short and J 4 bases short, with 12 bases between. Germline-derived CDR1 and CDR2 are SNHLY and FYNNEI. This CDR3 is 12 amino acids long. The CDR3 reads CASGDRLYEQYF. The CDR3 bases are TGTGCCAGCGGAGACAGGTTGTACGAGCAGTACTTC.

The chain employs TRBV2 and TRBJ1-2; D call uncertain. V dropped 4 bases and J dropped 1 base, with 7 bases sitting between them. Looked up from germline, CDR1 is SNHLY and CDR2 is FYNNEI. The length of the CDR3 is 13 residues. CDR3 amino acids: CASSVEVNYGYTF. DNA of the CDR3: TGTGCCAGCAGTGTTGAAGTTAACTATGGCTACACCTTC.

As DNA, the CDR3 is TGTGCCAGCAGCCCCAGACTTGGAGGAGAAAAACTGTTTTTT. This translates into CASSPRLGGEKLFF. This chain connects TRBV14 to TRBJ1-4, with unresolved D. V was clipped by 4 bases and J by 8 bases, with 14 bases between them. The length of the CDR3 is 14 residues. Germline V gives CDR1 SGHDN, CDR2 FVKESK.

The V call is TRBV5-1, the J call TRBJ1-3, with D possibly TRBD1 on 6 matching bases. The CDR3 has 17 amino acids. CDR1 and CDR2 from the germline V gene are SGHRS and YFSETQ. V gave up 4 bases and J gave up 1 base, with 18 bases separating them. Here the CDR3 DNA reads TGCGCCAGCAGCCTAGGGGACATGCTTTCTTCTGGAAACACCATATATTTT. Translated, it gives CASSLGDMLSSGNTIYF.

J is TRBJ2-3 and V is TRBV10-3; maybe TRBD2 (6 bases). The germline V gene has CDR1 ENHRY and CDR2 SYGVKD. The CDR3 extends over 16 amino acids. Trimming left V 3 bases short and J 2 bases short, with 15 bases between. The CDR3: CAISDPRGGYTDTQYF. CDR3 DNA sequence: TGTGCCATCAGTGACCCCCGTGGGGGGTACACAGATACGCAGTATTTT.

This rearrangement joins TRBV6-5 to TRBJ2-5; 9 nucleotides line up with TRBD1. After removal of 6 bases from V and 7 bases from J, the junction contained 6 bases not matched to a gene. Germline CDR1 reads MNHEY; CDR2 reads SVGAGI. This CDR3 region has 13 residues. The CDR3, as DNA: TGTGCCAGCAGGGGACAGGGCCTAGGGACCCAGTACTTC. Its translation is CASRGQGLGTQYF.

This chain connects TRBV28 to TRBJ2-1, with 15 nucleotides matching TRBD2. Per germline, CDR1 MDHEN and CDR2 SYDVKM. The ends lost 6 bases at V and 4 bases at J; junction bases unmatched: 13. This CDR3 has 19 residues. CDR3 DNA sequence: TGTGCCAGCAGCCGACCCGGACTAGCGGGAGGGCCAGGGTACAATGAGCAGTTCTTC. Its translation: CASSRPGLAGGPGYNEQFF. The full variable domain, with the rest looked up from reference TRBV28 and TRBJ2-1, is DVKVTQSSRYLVKRTGEKVFLECVQDMDHENMFWYRQDPGLGLRLIYFSYDVKMKEKGDIPEGYSVSREKKERFSLILESASTNQTSMYLCASSRPGLAGGPGYNEQFFGPGTRLTVL.

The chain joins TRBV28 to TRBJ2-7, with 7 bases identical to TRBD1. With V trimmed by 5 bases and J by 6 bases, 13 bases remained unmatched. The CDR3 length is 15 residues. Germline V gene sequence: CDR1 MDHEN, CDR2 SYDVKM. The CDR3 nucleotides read TGTGCCAGCAGTCCCCCGACAGGGACCATTCCCGAGCAGTACTTC. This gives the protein CASSPPTGTIPEQYF.

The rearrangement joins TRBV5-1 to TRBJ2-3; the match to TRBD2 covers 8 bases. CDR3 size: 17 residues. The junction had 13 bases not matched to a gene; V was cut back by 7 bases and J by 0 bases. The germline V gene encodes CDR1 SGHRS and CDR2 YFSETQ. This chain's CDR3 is CASAVLAAGTSTDTQYF. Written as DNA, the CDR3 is TGCGCCAGCGCGGTACTAGCGGCCGGAACTAGCACAGATACGCAGTATTTT. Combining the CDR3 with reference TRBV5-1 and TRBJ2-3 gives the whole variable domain KAGVTQTPRYLIKTRGQQVTLSCSPISGHRSVSWYQQTPGQGLQFLFEYFSETQRNKGNFPGRFSGRQFSNSRSEMNVSTLELGDSALYLCASAVLAAGTSTDTQYFGPGTRLTVL.

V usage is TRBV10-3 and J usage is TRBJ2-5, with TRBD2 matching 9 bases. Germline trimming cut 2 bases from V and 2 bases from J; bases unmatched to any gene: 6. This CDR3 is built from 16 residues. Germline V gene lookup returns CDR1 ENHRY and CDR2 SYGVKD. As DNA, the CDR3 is TGTGCCATCAGTGAGCACGCTAGCGGGGTACAAGAGACCCAGTACTTC. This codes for CAISEHASGVQETQYF.

Here the CDR3 reads CASSQAPSRGLTDTQYF. For the CDR3, the DNA is TGTGCCAGCAGCCAGGCACCTTCGCGGGGCCTCACAGATACGCAGTATTTT. The chain has TRBV4-2 and TRBJ2-3; D may be TRBD2 (6 bases). The CDR3 covers 17 residues. The V gene lost 3 bases and the J gene lost 2 bases, with 18 bases spanning the gap. CDR1 and CDR2 (germline): LGHNA, YNFKEQ.

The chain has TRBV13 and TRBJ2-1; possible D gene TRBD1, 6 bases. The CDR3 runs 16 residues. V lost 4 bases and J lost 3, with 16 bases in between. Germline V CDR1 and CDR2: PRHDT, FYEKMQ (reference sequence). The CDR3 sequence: CASSSSRQGYYNEQFF. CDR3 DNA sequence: TGTGCCAGCAGCTCGTCTCGGCAGGGGTACTACAATGAGCAGTTCTTC.

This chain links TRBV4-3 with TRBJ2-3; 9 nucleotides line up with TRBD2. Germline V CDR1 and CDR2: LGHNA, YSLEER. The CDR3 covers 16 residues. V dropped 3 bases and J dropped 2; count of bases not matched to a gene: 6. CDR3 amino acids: CASSHGTSRNTDTQYF. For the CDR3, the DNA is TGCGCCAGCAGCCACGGGACTAGCAGGAACACAGATACGCAGTATTTT.

CDR3 coding DNA: TGCAGCGTTGGGGGGGCACGACAAGAACACTATGGCTACACCTTC. It specifies CSVGGARQEHYGYTF. This chain uses TRBV29-1 with TRBJ1-2; TRBD1 might be the D (6 bases). In germline, CDR1 is SQVTM, CDR2 ANQGSEA. V was clipped by 4 bases and J by 3 bases, with 18 bases between them. There are 15 residues in the CDR3.

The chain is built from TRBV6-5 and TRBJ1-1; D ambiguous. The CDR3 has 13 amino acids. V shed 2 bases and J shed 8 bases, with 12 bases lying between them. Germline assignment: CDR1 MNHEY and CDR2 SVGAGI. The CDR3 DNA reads TGTGCCAGCAGTTACGTCCTCTCACGGGAAGCTTTCTTT. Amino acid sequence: CASSYVLSREAFF.

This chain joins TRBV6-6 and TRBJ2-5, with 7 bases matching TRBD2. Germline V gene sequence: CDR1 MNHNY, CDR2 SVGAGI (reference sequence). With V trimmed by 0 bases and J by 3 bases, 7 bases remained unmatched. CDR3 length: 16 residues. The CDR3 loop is CASSYSMAGDKETQYF. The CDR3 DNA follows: TGTGCCAGCAGTTACTCGATGGCGGGAGATAAAGAGACCCAGTACTTC.

CDR3 bases: TGTGCCAGCAGCCCCCGAGGGGCTTACACCGGGGAGCTGTTTTTT. It translates to CASSPRGAYTGELFF. This rearrangement joins TRBV7-3 to TRBJ2-2, with D perhaps given as TRBD1 or TRBD2 (5 bases each). The CDR3 is made up of 15 amino acids. Per germline, CDR1 SGHTA and CDR2 FQGTGA. Trimming shortened V by 5 bases and J by 3 bases, and 13 bases separated the two germline ends.

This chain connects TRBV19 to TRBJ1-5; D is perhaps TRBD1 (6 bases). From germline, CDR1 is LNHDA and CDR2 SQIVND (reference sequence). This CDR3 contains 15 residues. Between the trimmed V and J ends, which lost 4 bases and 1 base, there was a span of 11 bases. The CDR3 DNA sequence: TGTGCCAGTAGTACTGCGGGGGGCAGCAATCAGCCCCAGCATTTT. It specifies CASSTAGGSNQPQHF.

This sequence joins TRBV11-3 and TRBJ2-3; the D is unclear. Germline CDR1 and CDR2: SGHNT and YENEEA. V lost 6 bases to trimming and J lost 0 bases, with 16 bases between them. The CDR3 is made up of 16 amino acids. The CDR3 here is CASSLGRLASTDTQYF. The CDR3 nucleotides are TGTGCCAGCAGTCTAGGGCGGTTAGCTAGCACAGATACGCAGTATTTT.

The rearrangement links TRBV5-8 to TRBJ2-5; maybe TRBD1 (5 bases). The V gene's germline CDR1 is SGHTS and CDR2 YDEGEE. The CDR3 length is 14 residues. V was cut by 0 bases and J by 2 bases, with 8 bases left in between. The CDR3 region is CASSLGQGQETQYF. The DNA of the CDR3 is TGTGCCAGCAGCTTGGGGCAGGGTCAAGAGACCCAGTACTTC.

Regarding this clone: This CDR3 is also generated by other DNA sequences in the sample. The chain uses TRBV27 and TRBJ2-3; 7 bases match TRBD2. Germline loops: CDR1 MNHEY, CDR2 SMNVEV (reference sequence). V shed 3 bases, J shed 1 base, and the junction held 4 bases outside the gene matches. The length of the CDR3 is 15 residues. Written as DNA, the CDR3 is TGTGCCAGCAGTTTGTTAGCGGGTGGCACAGATACGCAGTATTTT. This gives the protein CASSLLAGGTDTQYF.

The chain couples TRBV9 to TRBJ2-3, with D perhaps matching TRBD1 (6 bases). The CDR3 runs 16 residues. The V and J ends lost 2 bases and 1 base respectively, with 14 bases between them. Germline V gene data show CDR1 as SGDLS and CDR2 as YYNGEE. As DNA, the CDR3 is TGTGCCAGCAGCGTCGTTACAGGGTACGGCACAGATACGCAGTATTTT. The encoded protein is CASSVVTGYGTDTQYF. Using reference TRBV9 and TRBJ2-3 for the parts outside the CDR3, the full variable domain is DSGVTQTPKHLITATGQRVTLRCSPRSGDLSVYWYQQSLDQGLQFLIQYYNGEERAKGNILERFSAQQFPDLHSELNLSSLELGDSALYFCASSVVTGYGTDTQYFGPGTRLTVL.

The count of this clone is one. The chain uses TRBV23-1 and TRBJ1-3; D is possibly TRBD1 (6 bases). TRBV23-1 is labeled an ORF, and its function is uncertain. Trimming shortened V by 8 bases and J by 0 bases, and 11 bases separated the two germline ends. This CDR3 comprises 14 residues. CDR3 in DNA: TGCGCCAGCTGCCGGGGGCACTCTGGAAACACCATATATTTT. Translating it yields CASCRGHSGNTIYF.

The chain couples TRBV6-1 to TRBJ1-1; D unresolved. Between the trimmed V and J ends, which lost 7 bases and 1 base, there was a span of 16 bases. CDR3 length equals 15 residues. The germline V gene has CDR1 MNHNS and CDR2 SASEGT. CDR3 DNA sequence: TGTGCCAGCACCCCAGGTGGCAGGAAGAACACTGAAGCTTTCTTT. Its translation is CASTPGGRKNTEAFF.

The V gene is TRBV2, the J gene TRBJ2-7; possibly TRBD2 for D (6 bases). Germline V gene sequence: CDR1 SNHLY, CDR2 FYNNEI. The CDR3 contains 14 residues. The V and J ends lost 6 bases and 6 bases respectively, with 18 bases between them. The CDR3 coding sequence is TGTGCCAGCAGGGGGTATCGACTAGATGCCGAGCAGTACTTC. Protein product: CASRGYRLDAEQYF. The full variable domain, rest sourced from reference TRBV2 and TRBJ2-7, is EPEVTQTPSHQVTQMGQEVILRCVPISNHLYFYWYRQILGQKVEFLVSFYNNEISEKSEIFDDQFSVERPDGSNFTLKIRSTKLEDSAMYFCASRGYRLDAEQYFGPGTRLTVT.

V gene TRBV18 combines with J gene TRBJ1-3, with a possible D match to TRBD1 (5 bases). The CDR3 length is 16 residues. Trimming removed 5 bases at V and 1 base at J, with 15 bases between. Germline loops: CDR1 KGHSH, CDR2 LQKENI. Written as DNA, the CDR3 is TGTGCCAGCTCAGGGGCCTTTGCTCTTTCTGGAAACACCATATATTTT. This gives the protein CASSGAFALSGNTIYF.